The source of this T cell receptor beta chain is a study of T cell responses to AZD1222 COVID-19 vaccine. Study-level points and caveats: Among spike-specific TCRs, nearly half reportedly target unmutated variant regions. Vaccine-associated CD4 TCRs spanned spike, dominant at 160-218 and 743-854.

Turning to this clone: Antigen unknown.

The table came from immunoSEQ multiplex PCR; TCRdb's copy has only in-frame clones and leaves some out. Its clone listing holds over 120,000 clones. V was clipped by 4 bases and J by 0 bases; unmatched bases: 4. Germline-derived CDR1 and CDR2 are SGHDT and YYEEEE. The CDR3 is 15 amino acids. The TCR comes from an adult in good health. J is TRBJ1-2 and V is TRBV5-6, with 9 bases fitting TRBD1. Sequenced sample: peripheral blood. The CDR3 sequence is CASSPWTGANYGYTF. DNA of the CDR3: TGTGCCAGCAGCCCCTGGACAGGGGCTAACTATGGCTACACCTTC. The full variable domain, in which reference TRBV5-6 and TRBJ1-2 provide the parts outside the CDR3, is DAGVTQSPTHLIKTRGQQVTLRCSPKSGHDTVSWYQQALGQGPQFIFQYYEEEERQRGNFPDRFSGHQFPNYSSELNVNALLLGDSALYLCASSPWTGANYGYTFGSGTRLTVV.